This passage covers 23 T cell receptor beta chains from one sample sequenced in a study of blood T cell repertoires in COVID-19. The data were produced by immunoSEQ multiplex PCR, yet TCRdb's version contains in-frame clones alone and is incomplete. The sample lists under 250,000 clones, approximately 84% occurring once. Sequencing was done on a sample of peripheral blood. These receptors were collected from a woman older than 75 with acute or convalescent COVID-19.

This clone appeared once. V is TRBV5-1 and J is TRBJ1-1, with 8 nucleotides matching TRBD1. The V and J ends lost 3 bases and 6 bases, in that order; junction bases with no gene match: 13. The CDR3 consists of 16 residues. Germline values: CDR1 SGHRS, CDR2 YFSETQ. This CDR3 is CASSYSWTGITPEAFF. The CDR3 nucleotides read TGCGCCAGCAGCTATTCTTGGACAGGGATAACCCCTGAAGCTTTCTTT.

This clone came up a few times. This chain links TRBV29-1 with TRBJ1-2; 8 nucleotides match TRBD1. The V gene end was trimmed by 7 bases and the J gene end by 0 bases; junction bases not matched to a gene: 19. The germline V gene encodes CDR1 SQVTM and CDR2 ANQGSEA. This CDR3 is 18 amino acids long. The CDR3 bases are TGCAGCGCTACTGCCACCTCCGGGACAGGCGAAGCTAACTATGGCTACACCTTC. It codes for CSATATSGTGEANYGYTF.

The rearrangement joins TRBV28 to TRBJ1-2, with TRBD1 matching 9 bases. The germline V gene encodes CDR1 MDHEN and CDR2 SYDVKM. This CDR3 has 17 residues. The J segment lost 6 bases and the V segment lost 2 bases, leaving 13 bases of the junction unmatched. The CDR3 DNA is TGTGCCAGCAGTTTAGCGGGACAGGGTATTGTCCGTAATGGCTACACCTTC. Protein sequence: CASSLAGQGIVRNGYTF.

V usage is TRBV6-5 and J usage is TRBJ1-5; D uncertain. Germline assignment: CDR1 MNHEY and CDR2 SVGAGI. Trimming left V 6 bases short and J 7 bases short, with 13 bases between. CDR3 length equals 13 residues. CDR3 in DNA: TGTGCCAGCAGACCCACAGAGACCCAGCCCCAGCATTTT. Translated, it gives CASRPTETQPQHF.

There are a few counts of this clone. Within the sample, other DNA sequences also encode this same CDR3. The V gene is TRBV7-8, the J gene TRBJ1-2, with 10 bases lining up with TRBD1. Germline V gene lookup returns CDR1 SGHVS and CDR2 FQNEAQ. Trimming took 5 bases from V and 4 from J; bases not matched to a gene: 7. The CDR3 consists of 15 residues. The CDR3 DNA follows: TGTGCCAGCAGCCTAGACGACAGGGGGCCCTATGGCTACACCTTC. Translated, it gives CASSLDDRGPYGYTF.

V usage is TRBV5-6 and J usage is TRBJ1-1; D perhaps matches TRBD1 (5 bases). Germline V CDR1 and CDR2: SGHDT, YYEEEE. The V end was cut by 0 bases, the J end by 4 bases, with 7 bases between. This CDR3 comprises 13 residues. The CDR3 DNA is TGTGCCAGCAGCTTGGGACAGCGCACTGAAGCTTTCTTT. It yields the protein CASSLGQRTEAFF. The variable domain in full, with the rest retrieved from reference TRBV5-6 and TRBJ1-1, is DAGVTQSPTHLIKTRGQQVTLRCSPKSGHDTVSWYQQALGQGPQFIFQYYEEEERQRGNFPDRFSGHQFPNYSSELNVNALLLGDSALYLCASSLGQRTEAFFGQGTRLTVV.

The rearrangement uses TRBV5-8 and TRBJ2-5; TRBD1 aligns across 8 bases. V shed 0 bases, J shed 4 bases, and the junction held 5 bases outside the gene matches. Germline lookup yields CDR1 SGHTS and CDR2 YDEGEE. The CDR3 extends over 15 amino acids. The CDR3 DNA reads TGTGCCAGCAGCTTGGGACAGGGGAGATCAGAGACCCAGTACTTC. It encodes CASSLGQGRSETQYF.

This chain links TRBV29-1 with TRBJ1-5; D gene unclear. Germline V gene lookup returns CDR1 SQVTM and CDR2 ANQGSEA. The CDR3 contains 12 residues. Deletions cut 0 bases from V and 5 bases from J, with 5 bases between. CDR3 nucleotides: TGCAGCGTTGAAGACGGTGATCAGCCCCAGCATTTT. Translating it yields CSVEDGDQPQHF.

This clone showed up just a few times. The CDR3 is CASSIAGRRGNQPQHF. The CDR3 DNA reads as TGTGCCAGTAGTATAGCAGGGAGAAGGGGGAATCAGCCCCAGCATTTT. The genes are TRBV19 and TRBJ1-5; tentatively, D is TRBD1 (6 bases). Germline V gene lookup returns CDR1 LNHDA and CDR2 SQIVND (reference sequence). The CDR3 extends over 16 amino acids. The V gene lost 1 base and the J gene lost 4 bases, with 14 bases spanning the gap.

The chain carries TRBV6-6 and TRBJ1-6, with TRBD1 as a possible D gene (5 bases). Germline assignment: CDR1 MNHNY and CDR2 SVGAGI (reference sequence). With 8 bases removed from V and 6 bases from J, the gap between germline ends came to 8 bases. This CDR3 has 12 residues. CDR3 loop: CASLRANSPLHF. CDR3 coding DNA: TGTGCCAGCCTCAGGGCTAATTCACCCCTCCACTTT.

This clone has a handful of counts. The chain has TRBV28 and TRBJ2-7; possibly TRBD2 for D (5 bases). CDR1 and CDR2 (germline): MDHEN, SYDVKM. This CDR3 is 15 amino acids long. Trimming took 4 bases from V and 9 from J, leaving 22 bases between them. The DNA for the CDR3 is TGTGCCAGCAGTTCCCCTAGCCCGTCTATGACGGGGCAGTACTTC. As protein: CASSSPSPSMTGQYF.

This clone was seen just once. The chain has TRBV3-1 (or the pseudogene TRBV3-2) and TRBJ2-3; perhaps TRBD1 as D (6 bases). The CDR3 has 15 residues. Germline V CDR1 and CDR2: LGHDT, YNNKEL (reference sequence). Trimming left V 7 bases short and J 0 bases short, with 14 bases between. The CDR3 sequence: CASKTGETSTDTQYF. The CDR3 DNA reads TGTGCCAGCAAGACAGGCGAAACCAGCACAGATACGCAGTATTTT.

V is TRBV28 and J is TRBJ2-1, with 7 bases matching TRBD2. CDR3 length: 17 amino acids. V shed 6 bases and J 5 bases; nucleotides not matched to a gene: 16. CDR1 and CDR2 (germline): MDHEN, SYDVKM. CDR3 sequence reads: CASSLNNGASGHNEQFF. CDR3 bases: TGTGCCAGCAGCCTAAATAACGGGGCTAGCGGACACAATGAGCAGTTCTTC.

The V gene is TRBV11-2, the J gene TRBJ2-2; the D is unclear. The CDR3 is 12 residues long. With 5 bases removed from V and 6 bases from J, the gap between germline ends came to 7 bases. Germline CDR1 reads SGHAT; CDR2 reads FQNNGV. DNA for the CDR3: TGTGCCAGCAGCCCCCGGTCCGGGGAGCTGTTTTTT. Encoded protein: CASSPRSGELFF.

The chain recombines TRBV6-5 with TRBJ2-7; TRBD2 aligns across 8 bases. The ends lost 6 bases at V and 4 bases at J; junction bases unmatched: 5. This CDR3 comprises 13 residues. Germline CDR1 MNHEY, CDR2 SVGAGI. The CDR3, as DNA: TGTGCCAGCAGCGGGAGGGCCTTGTACGAGCAGTACTTC. Its translation: CASSGRALYEQYF.

The V gene is TRBV6-5, the J gene TRBJ2-2; 7 nucleotides agree with TRBD1. The V gene end was trimmed by 4 bases and the J gene end by 4 bases; junction bases not matched to a gene: 9. The CDR3 consists of 16 residues. Germline V gives CDR1 MNHEY, CDR2 SVGAGI. In nucleotides, the CDR3 is TGTGCCAGCAGTTTACGCGAGACAGGGACCACCGGGGAGCTGTTTTTT. Translating it yields CASSLRETGTTGELFF.

This sequence joins TRBV5-1 and TRBJ1-1, with D possibly TRBD1 on 6 matching bases. The germline V gene has CDR1 SGHRS and CDR2 YFSETQ. V was shortened by 2 bases and J by 1 base, with 18 bases between the two germline ends. CDR3 length: 17 residues. The CDR3 loop reads CASSFGARIGGNTEAFF. CDR3 DNA: TGCGCCAGCAGCTTCGGGGCAAGAATAGGGGGGAACACTGAAGCTTTCTTT.

V is TRBV30 and J is TRBJ2-3; no definite D call. This CDR3 has 13 amino acids. Trimming pared 0 bases from V and 4 bases from J, leaving 8 bases between. Germline CDR1 GTSNPN, CDR2 SVGIG (reference sequence). CDR3 in amino acids: CAWSVLLADTQYF. CDR3 nucleotides: TGTGCCTGGAGTGTACTGCTGGCAGATACGCAGTATTTT. Full variable domain (remainder filled in from reference TRBV30 and TRBJ2-3): SQTIHQWPATLVQPVGSPLSLECTVEGTSNPNLYWYRQAAGRGLQLLFYSVGIGQISSEVPQNLSASRPQDRQFILSSKKLLLSDSGFYLCAWSVLLADTQYFGPGTRLTVL.

This clone was counted only a few times. This rearrangement joins TRBV5-6 to TRBJ2-1; 7 bases are a match to TRBD2. The junction had 9 bases not matched to a gene; V was cut back by 0 bases and J by 6 bases. The CDR3 is 16 residues long. Germline assignment: CDR1 SGHDT and CDR2 YYEEEE. The CDR3 coding sequence is TGTGCCAGCAGCTTGGCCCCGGGGAGGGGACCCAATGAGCAGTTCTTC. Its translation is CASSLAPGRGPNEQFF.

The genes are TRBV7-3 and TRBJ2-1; D not certain. The CDR3 spans 13 residues. Germline values: CDR1 SGHTA, CDR2 FQGTGA. The ends were cut back, 6 bases at V and 4 bases at J, with 10 bases in the middle. In DNA, the CDR3 is TGTGCCAGCAGTTCTCTACCATACAATGAGCAGTTCTTC. It yields the protein CASSSLPYNEQFF. Combining the CDR3 with reference TRBV7-3 and TRBJ2-1 gives the whole variable domain GAGVSQTPSNKVTEKGKYVELRCDPISGHTALYWYRQSLGQGPEFLIYFQGTGAADDSGLPNDRFFAVRPEGSVSTLKIQRTERGDSAVYLCASSSLPYNEQFFGPGTRLTVL.

The chain recombines TRBV29-1 with TRBJ2-3, with 11 bases aligning to TRBD2. The CDR3 spans 15 residues. V dropped 4 bases and J dropped 3; count of bases not matched to a gene: 6. Looked up from germline, CDR1 is SQVTM and CDR2 is ANQGSEA. This CDR3 reads CSVGGTSGGTDTQYF. DNA of the CDR3: TGCAGCGTTGGCGGGACTAGCGGAGGGACAGATACGCAGTATTTT.

V and J are TRBV15 and TRBJ2-5, with 9 bases identical to TRBD1. The CDR3 runs 15 residues. CDR1 and CDR2 from the germline V gene are LNHNV and YYDKDF (reference sequence). Trimming at V came to 1 base and at J to 2 bases, leaving 2 bases not matched to a gene. The CDR3 region has the DNA TGTGCCACCAGCAGAGGACAGGGGGAACAAGAGACCCAGTACTTC. Amino acids: CATSRGQGEQETQYF. The whole variable domain, filled in from reference TRBV15 and TRBJ2-5, reads DAMVIQNPRYQVTQFGKPVTLSCSQTLNHNVMYWYQQKSSQAPKLLFHYYDKDFNNEADTPDNFQSRRPNTSFCFLDIRSPGLGDTAMYLCATSRGQGEQETQYFGPGTRLLVL.

This CDR3 reads CASSSYYEQYF. The CDR3 coding sequence is TGTGCCAGCAGTTCCTACTACGAGCAGTACTTC. This chain uses TRBV28 with TRBJ2-7; no clear D. CDR3 size: 11 residues. Looked up from germline, CDR1 is MDHEN and CDR2 is SYDVKM. V was clipped by 4 bases and J by 3 bases, with 4 bases between them.